These 10 T cell receptor beta chains were all obtained from the same sample, sequenced in a study of blood T cell repertoires in COVID-19. The table came from immunoSEQ multiplex PCR; TCRdb's copy has only in-frame clones and leaves some out. Of some 250,000 clones in the sample, roughly 90% are singletons; the top ten hold about 2%. The source material was peripheral blood. The receptor source for this set is a man younger than 40 who had recovered from COVID-19.

The CDR3 region has the DNA TGTGCCAGCAGTATTGGACAGGTGAACACTGAAGCTTTCTTT. As protein: CASSIGQVNTEAFF. V and J are TRBV6-5 and TRBJ1-1; 7 nucleotides align to TRBD1. From germline, CDR1 is MNHEY and CDR2 SVGAGI. J gave up 0 bases and V 5 bases, and 3 bases lay outside the gene matches. CDR3 length: 14 residues.

The chain couples TRBV5-6 to TRBJ1-4, with 7 bases fitting TRBD1. Trimming took 4 bases from V and 4 from J; bases not matched to a gene: 13. CDR1 and CDR2 (germline): SGHDT, YYEEEE. The CDR3 has 17 residues. The CDR3 DNA is TGTGCCAGCAGCATTAGGACAGGTCTATTCGGTAATGAAAAACTGTTTTTT. This sequence encodes CASSIRTGLFGNEKLFF.

V usage is TRBV12-5 and J usage is TRBJ1-2; D remains ambiguous. V shed 0 bases and J shed 4 bases, with 15 bases lying between them. The CDR3 contains 16 residues. Germline V gives CDR1 LGHNT, CDR2 FRNRAP. The CDR3 coding sequence is TGTGCTAGTGGTTTGGTACTGGAGGTCGGAATCTATGGCTACACCTTC. Translated: CASGLVLEVGIYGYTF.

The chain has TRBV6-1 and TRBJ2-7, with no clear D. Trimming shortened V by 1 base and J by 0 bases, and 13 bases separated the two germline ends. The germline CDR1 and CDR2 sequences are MNHNS and SASEGT. This CDR3 has 16 amino acids. CDR3 nucleotides: TGTGCCAGCAGTGAAGGGGTGCAGGTGAGCTCCTACGAGCAGTACTTC. Residues: CASSEGVQVSSYEQYF.

V and J are TRBV6-5 and TRBJ1-1, with TRBD1 matching over 7 bases. The length of the CDR3 is 13 residues. Germline V gene data show CDR1 as MNHEY and CDR2 as SVGAGI. Germline trimming cut 8 bases from V and 5 bases from J; bases unmatched to any gene: 8. CDR3 DNA: TGTGCCAGCCGCTTGACAGGGATGACTGAAGCTTTCTTT. It is translated as CASRLTGMTEAFF.

This clone is a singleton in its sample. The chain is built from TRBV3-1 (or the pseudogene TRBV3-2) and TRBJ1-2, with D possibly matching TRBD1 (6 bases). The germline CDR1 and CDR2 sequences are LGHDT and YNNKEL (reference sequence). The V gene lost 4 bases and the J gene lost 6 bases, with 12 bases spanning the gap. The CDR3 runs to 13 residues. CDR3 protein: CASSRDNLNGYTF. The CDR3 bases are TGTGCCAGCAGCCGGGACAACCTAAATGGCTACACCTTC.

To note about this clone: Other DNA sequences in the sample encode the same CDR3. The rearrangement joins TRBV3-1 (or the pseudogene TRBV3-2) to TRBJ1-3; no definite D call. This CDR3 contains 14 residues. V dropped 1 base and J dropped 0 bases, with 4 bases sitting between them. Germline V gives CDR1 LGHDT, CDR2 YNNKEL (reference sequence). Written as DNA, the CDR3 is TGTGCCAGCAGCCAAGGCTACTCTGGAAACACCATATATTTT. Residues: CASSQGYSGNTIYF.

This chain joins TRBV4-2 and TRBJ1-1; TRBD1 agrees at 7 bases. The CDR3 has 14 amino acids. CDR1 and CDR2 from the germline V gene are LGHNA and YNFKEQ. The J segment lost 5 bases and the V segment lost 0 bases, leaving 3 bases of the junction unmatched. The CDR3 nucleotides are TGTGCCAGCAGCCAAGATTCAGGGGGAACTGAAGCTTTCTTT. As protein: CASSQDSGGTEAFF.

The chain is built from TRBV4-2 and TRBJ1-2, with D possibly TRBD1 on 6 matching bases. Deletions cut 0 bases from V and 7 bases from J, with 15 bases between. The CDR3 is 15 residues long. The germline gives CDR1 LGHNA, CDR2 YNFKEQ. This CDR3 reads CASSQDPRGPVGYTF. For the CDR3, the DNA is TGTGCCAGCAGCCAAGACCCGCGGGGGCCGGTTGGCTACACCTTC.

The rearrangement uses TRBV6-1 and TRBJ2-7; 8 nucleotides agree with TRBD1. After removal of 3 bases from V and 3 bases from J, the junction contained 7 bases not matched to a gene. CDR1 MNHNS and CDR2 SASEGT come from the germline V gene. The CDR3 is 15 residues long. The CDR3 region is CASSERDRTLYEQYF. The CDR3 bases are TGTGCCAGCAGTGAGAGGGACAGGACCCTCTACGAGCAGTACTTC.